A selection of T cell receptor beta chains follows, all from one sample in a study of CD8+CD57+ T cells in acquired aplastic anemia. In TCRdb, the reads were re-called with MiXCR into one record per CDR3 protein. The sample has roughly 250,000 distinct CDR3 sequences, approximately 82% seen once. Sequences were obtained from sorted CD4+, CD8+, or CD8+CD57+ T cells (not recorded which) from PBMCs. These receptors originate from a human donor with aplastic anemia. Each CDR3 is given with its conserved first and last residue. D genes are given only for firm matches. The size of a clone is reported for some rows only, either as once, few or many, or as a class for expanded clones.

clone_size	v_call	j_call	d_call	cdr3_nt	cdr3_aa
NA	TRBV27	TRBJ1-4	TRBD1	TGTGCCAGCAGACAGGGACAGAGCGTTACGACAACTAATGAAAAACTGTTTTTT	CASRQGQSVTTTNEKLFF
NA	TRBV7-8	TRBJ2-6	NA	TGTGCCAGCAGCCATGACGGGGAGGACTCTGGGGCCAACGTCCTGACTTTC	CASSHDGEDSGANVLTF
NA	TRBV12-3/TRBV12-4	TRBJ2-1	NA	TGTGCCAGCAGTTTAAGCAATGAGCAGTTCTTC	CASSLSNEQFF
once	TRBV7-3	TRBJ1-1	NA	TGTGCCAGCAGAAGAGATGCCACCGCCGTTGAACACTCTTTCTTT	CASRRDATAVEHSFF
NA	TRBV14	TRBJ2-3	NA	TGTGCCAGCAGCCAAGAGCAAACTACGGACACGACGTATTTT	CASSQEQTTDTTYF
NA	TRBV7-9	TRBJ1-1	NA	TGTGCCAGCAGCTTTCAATGGGGGGAGAGGAACGCTTTCTTT	CASSFQWGERNAFF
NA	TRBV9	TRBJ1-2	NA	TGTGCCAGCAGCACCCGGTACGCCTATGGCTACACCTTC	CASSTRYAYGYTF
once	TRBV24-1	TRBJ2-5	TRBD1	TGTGCCACCAGCGCAGGGACAGCCCCGCGGACCCAGTACTTC	CATSAGTAPRTQYF
NA	TRBV7-2	TRBJ2-1	NA	TGTGCCAGCAGCTCCACGAGGGCGGCTAATGAAAAACTGTTC	CASSSTRAANEKLF
NA	TRBV19	TRBJ2-1	NA	TGTGCCAGCAGTCAAGATAGGTGTACTAAGAATGAGCAGTTCTTC	CASSQDRCTKNEQFF
NA	TRBV5-6	TRBJ1-2	TRBD1	TGTGCCAGCAGCTTGACAGGGGGCCATGGCTACACCTTC	CASSLTGGHGYTF
NA	TRBV9	TRBJ2-7	NA	TGTGCCAGCAGCTCTCGCGAGGGCCTGCCCCACGAGGAGTACTTC	CASSSREGLPHEEYF
NA	TRBV5-1	TRBJ2-7	NA	TGCGCCAGCAGCTTGGTAGCGACCTACGAGCAGTACTTC	CASSLVATYEQYF
NA	TRBV7-3	TRBJ2-2	NA	TGTGCCAGCAGCCCACGGTTCGGGCTCACCGGGGAGCTGTTTTTT	CASSPRFGLTGELFF
once	TRBV6-4	TRBJ2-1	NA	TGTGCCAGCAGGTATTACAATGAGCAGTTCTTC	CASRYYNEQFF
NA	TRBV11-2	TRBJ1-2	NA	TGTGCCAGCAGCTTGACTCTGGCCGCCGACTATGGCTACACCTTC	CASSLTLAADYGYTF
NA	TRBV7-9	TRBJ1-6	TRBD1	TGTGCCAGCAGCTTAGGGGACAGGGGGAATTCACCCCTCCACTTT	CASSLGDRGNSPLHF
NA	TRBV2	TRBJ1-2	NA	TGTGCCAGCAGTGAACGGTACAGCGATCAGGACCAGCATTACACCTTC	CASSERYSDQDQHYTF
NA	TRBV7-6	TRBJ2-3	TRBD2	TGTGCCAGCAGCTTAGCGGGAGGGAAAGATACGCAGTATTTT	CASSLAGGKDTQYF
NA	TRBV7-2	TRBJ2-5	NA	TGTGCCAGCAGCTTAGGCAGGGGGCGGGGGCACCAAGACTTC	CASSLGRGRGHQDF
NA	TRBV9	TRBJ2-6	NA	TGTGCCAGCAGCGTAGGTTCCGATGCGCAGTATTTCCTGACTTTC	CASSVGSDAQYFLTF
once	TRBV20-1	TRBJ2-3	NA	TGCAGTGCTAGAGATGATCCAGATACGCAGTATTTT	CSARDDPDTQYF
NA	TRBV7-9	TRBJ1-1	NA	TGTGCCAGCAGCTTAGAGCGGAGACGCGATACGCAGTGTTTCTTT	CASSLERRRDTQCFF
few	TRBV24-1	TRBJ2-1	NA	TGTGCCACCAGTGATTCCCCCACAGTAAATGAGCAGTTCTTC	CATSDSPTVNEQFF
NA	TRBV15	TRBJ2-7	NA	TGTGCCACCAGCAGGGTGTCCAGCAAAGACGCCCAGTACTTC	CATSRVSSKDAQYF
NA	TRBV7-8	TRBJ2-1	NA	TGTGCCAGCAGCTTCGGAATTACGGGGGGACAGTTTGTGCAGTTCTTC	CASSFGITGGQFVQFF
NA	TRBV7-8	TRBJ2-1	TRBD2	TGTGCCAGCAGCTTACCGAGAAGCGGGGGTAGGGATGATCAGTTCTTC	CASSLPRSGGRDDQFF